A single sample is the source of the 9 T cell receptor beta chains below, sequenced in a study of T cells in localized non-small cell lung cancer. Profiled with immunoSEQ multiplex PCR; TCRdb holds only in-frame clones, not every one. In the table there are fewer than 40,000 clones, approximately 81% of which are singletons. Specimen: peripheral blood, collected before any cancer treatment. The receptors here all came from a male donor at least 60 years old with stage II squamous cell lung carcinoma.

This clone has a single count. The chain employs TRBV5-1 and TRBJ2-2; TRBD2 matches at 12 bases. Looked up from germline, CDR1 is SGHRS and CDR2 is YFSETQ. This CDR3 spans 14 amino acids. V trimming: 10 bases; J trimming: 8 bases; junction bases outside the gene matches: 9. The CDR3 sequence: CAGRLAGEQGELFF. CDR3 DNA sequence: TGCGCCGGACGACTAGCGGGAGAGCAGGGGGAGCTGTTTTTT.

In nucleotides, the CDR3 is TGTGCCAGCAGCGTGGAGTTTGCGACAGGGGTAGAGACCCAGTACTTC. Protein sequence: CASSVEFATGVETQYF. The chain employs TRBV9 and TRBJ2-5; TRBD1 matches 8 bases. Unmatched junction bases numbered 10, after V lost 2 bases and J lost 4 bases. Per the germline V gene, CDR1 is SGDLS and CDR2 is YYNGEE. This CDR3 has 16 residues.

This clone was seen a few times. The gene calls are TRBV19 and TRBJ1-2; D remains unclear. Germline V gene data show CDR1 as LNHDA and CDR2 as SQIVND (reference sequence). V lost 3 bases and J 0 bases, leaving 8 bases between the germline ends. The CDR3 contains 14 residues. The CDR3 DNA follows: TGTGCCAGTAGTATCGGTGGCACTAACTATGGCTACACCTTC. It translates to CASSIGGTNYGYTF.

The V call is TRBV11-2, the J call TRBJ2-7; TRBD1 or TRBD2 may be the D gene (5 bases each). Between the trimmed V and J ends, which lost 5 bases and 2 bases, there was a span of 19 bases. This CDR3 is 16 amino acids long. Germline CDR1 SGHAT, CDR2 FQNNGV. In DNA form, the CDR3 reads TGTGCCAGCAGCCCGGTACGGGGACCATCGGCCTACGAGCAGTACTTC. Translated: CASSPVRGPSAYEQYF.

The V and J genes are TRBV13 and TRBJ2-7; 13 bases are a match to TRBD2. The germline gives CDR1 PRHDT, CDR2 FYEKMQ (reference sequence). This CDR3 comprises 15 residues. V lost 5 bases to trimming and J lost 3 bases; unmatched junction nucleotides: 4. The CDR3 is CASSARLAGGYEQYF. The CDR3 coding sequence is TGTGCCAGCAGCGCTAGACTAGCGGGAGGCTACGAGCAGTACTTC.

V usage is TRBV4-2 and J usage is TRBJ1-3; 7 bases are shared with TRBD1. There are 17 residues in the CDR3. Per the germline V gene, CDR1 is LGHNA and CDR2 is YNFKEQ. J was trimmed by 1 base and V by 0 bases; bases with no gene match: 6. The CDR3: CASSQERTGNSGNTIYF. DNA of the CDR3: TGTGCCAGCAGCCAAGAGAGGACAGGCAATTCTGGAAACACCATATATTTT.

This rearrangement joins TRBV7-3 to TRBJ2-2; 7 bases fit TRBD2. J lost 7 bases, V lost 5 bases, and 13 bases had no gene match. Germline loops: CDR1 SGHTA, CDR2 FQGTGA. This CDR3 has 16 amino acids. The CDR3 sequence: CASSRSRASGIGELFF. CDR3 DNA: TGTGCCAGCAGCCGCAGCCGGGCTAGCGGAATCGGGGAGCTGTTTTTT.

This clone came up a few times. The chain recombines TRBV9 with TRBJ2-3; TRBD1 aligns across 10 bases. This CDR3 contains 16 residues. V was pared by 1 base and J by 4 bases, with 6 bases of the junction left unmatched. Per the germline V gene, CDR1 is SGDLS and CDR2 is YYNGEE. This CDR3 reads CASSVKGGTGADTQYF. CDR3 coding DNA: TGTGCCAGCAGCGTAAAGGGTGGGACAGGGGCAGATACGCAGTATTTT.

V gene TRBV5-1 combines with J gene TRBJ2-2; D may be TRBD1 (6 bases). The CDR3 spans 14 residues. The V gene's germline CDR1 is SGHRS and CDR2 YFSETQ. The V end lost 0 bases, the J end lost 4 bases, and 7 bases lay between the germline ends. The chain's CDR3 is CASSLEGGTGELFF. The CDR3 nucleotides read TGCGCCAGCAGCTTGGAAGGGGGCACCGGGGAGCTGTTTTTT.